A selection of T cell receptor beta chains follows, all from one sample in a study of blood T cell repertoires in COVID-19. Sequenced by immunoSEQ multiplex PCR; TCRdb stores in-frame clones only, minus some. The data show fewer than 90,000 clones, approximately 86% seen once. Sequencing was performed on peripheral blood. These receptors were collected from a woman aged 80 or older with active or convalescent COVID-19. CDR3s include the opening cysteine and the closing phenylalanine or tryptophan. The D gene is left open where the match is weak. Size is stated for part of the rows, as once, few or many counts, or as a class when the clone is expanded.

d_gene	abundance	v_gene	j_gene	CDR3aa	CDR3nt
-	-	TRBV6-1	TRBJ1-2	CASSEAGSYGYTF	TGTGCCAGCAGTGAAGCGGGGAGCTATGGCTACACCTTC
-	-	TRBV7-2	TRBJ1-1	CASSTTYESTEAFF	TGTGCCAGCAGCACAACATACGAATCCACTGAAGCTTTCTTT
-	-	TRBV5-1	TRBJ2-1	CASSSGQSSYNEQFF	TGCGCCAGCAGCTCCGGACAGTCCTCCTACAATGAGCAGTTCTTC
-	-	TRBV6-2/TRBV6-3	TRBJ1-6	CASSYKPILYNSPLHF	TGTGCCAGCAGTTACAAGCCTATACTCTATAATTCACCCCTCCACTTT
TRBD1	-	TRBV5-1	TRBJ1-1	CASSLQGPNTEAFF	TGCGCCAGCAGCCTACAGGGGCCGAACACTGAAGCTTTCTTT
-	once	TRBV10-2	TRBJ1-1	CASSPYGGLTEAFF	TGCGCCAGCAGCCCCTACGGGGGTTTAACTGAAGCTTTCTTT
TRBD1	-	TRBV5-1	TRBJ1-6	CASSADRAWSPLHF	TGCGCCAGCAGCGCGGACAGGGCATGGTCACCCCTCCACTTT
-	-	TRBV2	TRBJ2-1	CASTAVMQGNEQFF	TGTGCCAGCACCGCCGTTATGCAGGGCAATGAGCAGTTCTTC
-	-	TRBV5-4	TRBJ1-2	CASSPTLGQSYGYTF	TGTGCCAGCAGCCCCACCCTGGGGCAGAGCTATGGCTACACCTTC
-	-	TRBV7-9	TRBJ2-1	CASSWGESLFF	TGTGCCAGCAGCTGGGGCGAGAGTCTGTTCTTC
-	-	TRBV5-4	TRBJ2-1	CASSSGGGQYNEQFF	TGTGCCAGCAGCTCGGGGGGGGGACAGTACAATGAGCAGTTCTTC
TRBD1	-	TRBV10-3	TRBJ1-1	CAISESQGGATEAFF	TGTGCCATCAGTGAGTCACAGGGGGGAGCCACTGAAGCTTTCTTT
-	-	TRBV29-1	TRBJ1-1	CSVVGQRMNTEAFF	TGCAGCGTGGTAGGACAGAGAATGAACACTGAAGCTTTCTTT
TRBD2	-	TRBV9	TRBJ2-2	CASSVSGAGGTGELFF	TGTGCCAGCAGCGTTAGCGGGGCCGGCGGCACCGGGGAGCTGTTTTTT
TRBD1	-	TRBV5-1	TRBJ2-5	CASGRGVDRRIGETQYF	TGCGCCAGCGGCCGTGGAGTGGACAGGAGGATAGGAGAGACCCAGTACTTC
TRBD2	-	TRBV27	TRBJ2-1	CASLQAGAGNEQFF	TGTGCCAGCTTACAAGCGGGAGCTGGAAATGAGCAGTTCTTC
-	once	TRBV19	TRBJ2-7	CASSSRTTYEQYF	TGTGCCAGTAGTTCCCGGACAACCTACGAGCAGTACTTC
-	once	TRBV2	TRBJ2-2	CASTRSSPGQNTGELFF	TGTGCCAGCACTCGGTCGTCCCCGGGACAAAACACCGGGGAGCTGTTTTTT
TRBD2	-	TRBV27	TRBJ2-7	CASSSGLAGGYEQYF	TGTGCCAGCAGTTCGGGACTAGCGGGAGGGTACGAGCAGTACTTC
TRBD1	-	TRBV4-1	TRBJ1-2	CASRRGQDYGYTF	TGCGCCAGCAGGCGGGGACAGGACTATGGCTACACCTTC
TRBD2	few	TRBV6-6	TRBJ2-1	CASSELGLAGVPQFF	TGTGCCAGCAGTGAGTTAGGACTAGCGGGAGTTCCGCAGTTCTTC
-	-	TRBV10-3	TRBJ1-2	CATLLAGSGGYTF	TGTGCCACCCTCCTTGCGGGATCTGGTGGCTACACCTTC
TRBD2	-	TRBV5-5	TRBJ2-3	CASSLSVSGADTQYF	TGTGCCAGCAGCTTGAGCGTTAGCGGGGCAGATACGCAGTATTTT
TRBD1	-	TRBV2	TRBJ2-3	CASRDRGDTQYF	TGTGCCAGCAGGGACAGGGGAGATACGCAGTATTTT
-	-	TRBV7-9	TRBJ1-1	CASSNAARGRNTEAFF	TGTGCCAGCAGCAACGCGGCCCGTGGGAGGAACACTGAAGCTTTCTTT
TRBD2	-	TRBV5-8	TRBJ2-3	CASSLAGRADTQYF	TGTGCCAGCAGCTTGGCAGGGAGGGCAGATACGCAGTATTTT
-	-	TRBV5-1	TRBJ1-2	CASSGGTSYGYTF	TGCGCCAGCAGTGGGGGGACGAGCTATGGCTACACCTTC
-	-	TRBV6-6	TRBJ2-1	CASSYVAGGNEQFF	TGTGCCAGCAGTTACGTGGCAGGAGGCAATGAGCAGTTCTTC
-	-	TRBV7-3	TRBJ2-7	CASRTSPGPYEQYF	TGTGCCAGCAGAACAAGCCCTGGGCCCTACGAGCAGTACTTC
-	-	TRBV20-1	TRBJ2-3	CSAQRRDTQYF	TGCAGTGCGCAGAGGCGAGATACGCAGTATTTT
TRBD1	once	TRBV2	TRBJ1-6	CASSPGQLYNSPLHF	TGTGCCAGCAGTCCGGGACAGCTTTATAATTCACCCCTCCACTTT
TRBD1	-	TRBV3-1/TRBV3-2	TRBJ2-5	CASSQDNRGFQETQYF	TGTGCCAGCAGCCAAGATAACAGGGGCTTCCAAGAGACCCAGTACTTC
TRBD2	-	TRBV7-2	TRBJ2-7	CASKGLAGVEQYF	TGTGCCAGCAAAGGTCTAGCGGGGGTTGAGCAGTACTTC
TRBD1	-	TRBV7-6	TRBJ1-3	CASSTQGASGNTIYF	TGTGCCAGCAGCACCCAGGGGGCCTCTGGAAACACCATATATTTT
-	-	TRBV9	TRBJ1-5	CASSVEQNQPQHF	TGTGCCAGCAGCGTCGAGCAAAATCAGCCCCAGCATTTT
-	-	TRBV7-9	TRBJ2-1	CASSLTTRGNEQFF	TGTGCCAGCAGCTTAACCACACGAGGGAATGAGCAGTTCTTC
-	once	TRBV30	TRBJ2-3	CAWSVPGVSDTDTQYF	TGTGCCTGGAGTGTACCGGGGGTTTCGGACACAGATACGCAGTATTTT
TRBD1	-	TRBV19	TRBJ2-5	CASSATQGAWETQYF	TGTGCCAGTAGTGCCACACAGGGGGCTTGGGAGACCCAGTACTTC
-	-	TRBV7-9	TRBJ2-5	CASSPWAETQYF	TGTGCCAGCAGCCCTTGGGCCGAGACCCAGTACTTC